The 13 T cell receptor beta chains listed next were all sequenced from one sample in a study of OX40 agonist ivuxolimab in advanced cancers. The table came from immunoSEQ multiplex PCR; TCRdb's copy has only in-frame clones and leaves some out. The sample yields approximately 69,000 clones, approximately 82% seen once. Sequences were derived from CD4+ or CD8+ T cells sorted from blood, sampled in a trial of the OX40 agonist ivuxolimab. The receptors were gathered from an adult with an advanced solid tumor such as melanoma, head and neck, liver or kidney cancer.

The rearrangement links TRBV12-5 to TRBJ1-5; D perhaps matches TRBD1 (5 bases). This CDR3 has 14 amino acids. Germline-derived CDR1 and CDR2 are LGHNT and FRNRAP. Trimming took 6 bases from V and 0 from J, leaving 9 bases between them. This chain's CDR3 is CASGSGTSNQPQHF. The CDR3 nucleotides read TGTGCTAGTGGCTCTGGGACTAGCAATCAGCCCCAGCATTTT.

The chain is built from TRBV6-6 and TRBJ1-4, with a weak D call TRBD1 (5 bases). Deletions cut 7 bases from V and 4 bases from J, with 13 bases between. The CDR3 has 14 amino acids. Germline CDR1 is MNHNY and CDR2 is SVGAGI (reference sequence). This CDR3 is CASTGHQGNEKLFF. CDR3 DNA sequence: TGTGCCAGCACCGGACATCAGGGTAATGAAAAACTGTTTTTT.

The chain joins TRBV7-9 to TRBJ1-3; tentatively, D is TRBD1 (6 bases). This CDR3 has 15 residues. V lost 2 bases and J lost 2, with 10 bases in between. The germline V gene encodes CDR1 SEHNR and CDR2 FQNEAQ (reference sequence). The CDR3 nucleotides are TGTGCCAGCAGCTTAAGGGGGACCGCTGGAAACACCATATATTTT. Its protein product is CASSLRGTAGNTIYF.

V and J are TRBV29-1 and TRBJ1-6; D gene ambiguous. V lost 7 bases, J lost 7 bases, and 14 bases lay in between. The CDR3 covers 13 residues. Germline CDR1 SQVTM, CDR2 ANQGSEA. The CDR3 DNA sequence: TGCAGCGCCAAAGAAACCCGGAATTCACCCCTCCACTTT. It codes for CSAKETRNSPLHF.

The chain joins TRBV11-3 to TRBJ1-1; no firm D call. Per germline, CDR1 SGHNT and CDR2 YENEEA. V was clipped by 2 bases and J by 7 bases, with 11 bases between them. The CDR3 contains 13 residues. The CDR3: CASSLQVGHEAFF. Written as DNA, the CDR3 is TGTGCCAGCAGCTTACAAGTTGGGCATGAAGCTTTCTTT.

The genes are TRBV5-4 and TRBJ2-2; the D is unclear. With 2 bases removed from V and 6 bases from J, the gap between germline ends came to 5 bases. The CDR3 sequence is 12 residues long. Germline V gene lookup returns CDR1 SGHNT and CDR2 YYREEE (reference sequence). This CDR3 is CASSFLAGELFF. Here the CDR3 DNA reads TGTGCCAGCAGCTTCCTAGCCGGGGAGCTGTTTTTT.

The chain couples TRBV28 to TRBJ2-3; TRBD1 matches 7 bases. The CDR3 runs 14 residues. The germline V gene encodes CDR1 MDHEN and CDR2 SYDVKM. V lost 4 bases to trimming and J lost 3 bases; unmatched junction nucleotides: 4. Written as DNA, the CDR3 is TGTGCCAGCAGTTCAGGGGGATGGACAGATACGCAGTATTTT. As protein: CASSSGGWTDTQYF.

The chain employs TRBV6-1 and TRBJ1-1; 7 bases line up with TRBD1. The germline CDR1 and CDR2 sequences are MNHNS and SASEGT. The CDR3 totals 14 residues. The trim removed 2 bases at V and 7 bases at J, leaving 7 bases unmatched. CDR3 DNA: TGTGCCAGCAGTGAACGAGGGGGCGGAGATGAAGCTTTCTTT. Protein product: CASSERGGGDEAFF.

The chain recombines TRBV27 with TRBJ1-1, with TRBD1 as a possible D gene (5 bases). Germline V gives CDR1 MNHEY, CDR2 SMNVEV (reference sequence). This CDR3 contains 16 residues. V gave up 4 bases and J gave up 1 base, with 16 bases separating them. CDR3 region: CASSWDWQGANTEAFF. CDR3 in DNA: TGTGCCAGCAGTTGGGATTGGCAGGGAGCGAACACTGAAGCTTTCTTT.

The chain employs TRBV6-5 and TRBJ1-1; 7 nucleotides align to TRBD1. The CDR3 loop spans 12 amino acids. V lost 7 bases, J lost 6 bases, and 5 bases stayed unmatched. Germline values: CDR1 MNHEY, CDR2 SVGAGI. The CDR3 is CASTKQGSEAFF. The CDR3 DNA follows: TGTGCCAGCACCAAACAGGGGTCTGAAGCTTTCTTT.

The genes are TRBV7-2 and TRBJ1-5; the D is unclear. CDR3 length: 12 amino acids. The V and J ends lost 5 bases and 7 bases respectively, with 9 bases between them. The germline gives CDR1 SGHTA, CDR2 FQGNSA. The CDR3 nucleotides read TGTGCCAGCAGCACGCCCGGGCAGCCCCAGCATTTT. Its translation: CASSTPGQPQHF.

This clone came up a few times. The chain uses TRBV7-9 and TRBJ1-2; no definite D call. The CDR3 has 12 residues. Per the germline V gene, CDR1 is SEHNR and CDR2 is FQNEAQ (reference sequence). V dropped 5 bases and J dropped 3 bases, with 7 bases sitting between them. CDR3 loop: CASSGRYYGYTF. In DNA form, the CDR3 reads TGTGCCAGCAGCGGGCGGTACTATGGCTACACCTTC.

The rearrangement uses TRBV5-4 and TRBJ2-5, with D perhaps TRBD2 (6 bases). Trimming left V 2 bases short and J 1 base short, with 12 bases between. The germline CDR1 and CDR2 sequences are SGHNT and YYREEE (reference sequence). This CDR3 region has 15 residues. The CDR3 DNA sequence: TGTGCCAGCAGCTTTAGCGGTTGGAGCCAAGAGACCCAGTACTTC. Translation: CASSFSGWSQETQYF.